This passage covers 2 T cell receptor beta chains from one sample sequenced in a study of Tregs in tolerant kidney transplant recipients. TCRdb's copy holds only in-frame clones and misses some; the assay was immunoSEQ multiplex PCR. The data show about 100,000 clones, 93% seen once. Recipients received nonmyeloablative bone marrow transplants from related graft donors, with transient mixed chimerism. This specimen consisted of CD4+ T cells from blood (PBMCs), obtained 12 months after the transplant. These receptors all come from a human patient who received a combined kidney and bone marrow transplant. Some T cells may have come from the graft donor.

The chain recombines TRBV6-5 with TRBJ2-5, with a possible D match to TRBD2 (5 bases). The germline gives CDR1 MNHEY, CDR2 SVGAGI. The CDR3 runs to 14 residues. The V gene lost 4 bases and the J gene lost 5 bases, with 14 bases spanning the gap. DNA of the CDR3: TGTGCCAGCAGTTCTCTAGCCGTGAGGGAGACCCAGTACTTC. Amino acids: CASSSLAVRETQYF.

The chain carries TRBV6-5 and TRBJ2-1; no firm D call. V gave up 6 bases and J gave up 8 bases, with 8 bases separating them. In germline, CDR1 is MNHEY, CDR2 SVGAGI. The CDR3 covers 11 residues. The CDR3 bases are TGTGCCAGCAGCTTCGGGTATGAGCAGTTCTTC. It is translated as CASSFGYEQFF.